This T cell receptor (beta chain) was observed in a study of cytomegalovirus exposure and HLA in healthy donors (dated by TCRdb to about 2017). Study-level background: In an earlier analysis of roughly 500 of the donors, 250 to 300 Gb of sequence data and 90 million to 120 million unique TCR beta sequences from some 170 million T cells were reported. HLA typing included class I and class II loci at four-digit resolution. Among the roughly 370 genotyped donors, approximately 77% belonged to the genetic ancestry cluster associated with self-reported Caucasian donors. To predict cytomegalovirus infection status, the study combined high-throughput TCR immunosequencing, statistical association of individual TCRs with disease status, and machine learning. Several DR-DQ haplotypes were handled as single units for association and clustering, since linkage in the cohort was strong. The study profiled the T cell repertoires of 500 to 800 subjects by immunosequencing and related them to cytomegalovirus serostatus. The study aimed to test whether cataloging public T cell receptors could reveal signatures of past pathogen exposure. All discovery cohort repertoires had been generated on a single sequencing platform. Rather than drawing on any new phenotypic data, the later analysis identified candidate immune exposures from TCR beta sequences and the way those sequences occurred across donors. About 330 gigabases of sequencing data and around 90 million unique TCR sequences made up an early release that covered 640 HLA-typed donors. The number of donors typed differed by locus, with about 629-640 for A, B, C, DRB1 and DQB1, more than 500 for DQA1, 606 for DPA1, and around 430 for DPB1. An earlier analysis of 587 of the donors applied high-throughput TCR beta sequencing to assess whether each TCR beta V gene segment acted as functional or pseudogenic. A later genetic analysis took genome-wide SNP genotypes for about 65% of the 666 donors and used that subset as a discovery cohort. Along with the approximately 700-subject first cohort, a separate validation cohort of over a hundred different subjects was used. Among about 370 genotyped donors of the cohort, an average of roughly 230,000 unique TCR beta nucleotide sequences was sequenced per donor, of which about 19% were non-productive. Donor age, sex, ethnicity and CMV serostatus were compiled alongside the repertoire data. A later analysis re-examined previously published TCR beta repertoires from 500 to 700 donors and added high-resolution HLA genotyping to investigate patterns of TCR occurrence. What the study reported, not specific to this receptor: In a later analysis, the rate of TCR association differed among HLA loci, with DRB1 alleles having the most associated TCRs and HLA-C alleles having the fewest. A later analysis associated 16,951 TCR beta sequences with specific HLA alleles at a false discovery rate of 0.05. In an earlier analysis of approximately 590 of the donors, most TCR beta V segments appeared in productive rearrangements about 90% or about 30% of the time, broadly matching IMGT annotations. A later genetic analysis associated a missense DCLRE1C variant with V-gene and J-gene trimming of TCR beta chains, and an independent cohort replicated the association. Presence/absence analyses assumed roughly uniform sequencing depth across donors, an assumption that may not hold. Most TCR sequences were seen in very few donors, while some public TCRs were found in many individuals. Some IMGT-functional V segments, including TRBV6-2 and TRBV6-3, could not be told apart with the 87-base-pair reads, so those segments were excluded. A further reported finding was that TCR beta sequences accurately predicted the HLA-A and HLA-B alleles for most subjects in the first cohort. In a later analysis, HLA-associated TCR beta chains were found to be more clonally expanded and to have lower generation probabilities than equally common non-associated chains. A later genetic analysis reported fewer N-insertions in productive TCRs among donors in an Asian-associated ancestry cluster than the approximately 670-donor mean. A few of the identified cytomegalovirus-associated TCR beta chains were confirmed in vitro to be specific for cytomegalovirus antigens. HLA typing was unavailable for some donors at each locus, so association tests used only the typed subset. The authors suggested that the approach could potentially be extended to other disease states and immunological phenotypes. This cohort had only TCR beta chains sequenced, and the lack of alpha or paired-chain data limited which features could be detected. Immune exposure information for the cohort was limited to CMV serostatus. Over 15 rarely observed V segments, including chromosome 9 orphons, were excluded from the earlier analysis of about 500 of the donors because counts were too low. The study gave a list of over 150 TCR beta chains associated with cytomegalovirus. Several of the top co-occurrence clusters appeared to be linked to parvovirus B19, influenza, CMV and Epstein-Barr virus, according to a later analysis. According to a later analysis, most CMV-associated TCR beta chains appeared to be HLA-restricted, and the HLA associations seemed to be driven largely by CMV exposure. Linkage disequilibrium might explain the correlated functional status among segregating V segments, but an unknown experimental factor could not be ruled out. A cluster of highly shared sequence variants was judged likely to represent a technical artifact of the sequencing pipeline. In both the original and validation cohorts, the classifier was reported to diagnose cytomegalovirus status with high specificity and sensitivity. Strong co-occurrence of HLA alleles, especially DR and DQ, made assigning TCR associations to individual alleles difficult.

The cohort consisted of 650 to 850 healthy bone marrow donors. Cohort members were all nominally healthy when sampled, although unrecorded immune exposures were likely present. The donor tested CMV seropositive, placing the donor among the approximately 290 seropositive members of the cohort. Each donor provided a peripheral blood sample, and peripheral blood mononuclear cells were used for TCR beta sequencing. The Qiagen DNeasy Blood Extraction Kit was used to extract genomic DNA from the blood cell samples. As regards this clone: No cognate antigen has been identified for it. Per-nucleotide qualities are absent, and no much larger clonotype sits a single base away.

Receptor libraries were prepared by the immunoSEQ multiplex PCR assay. The multiplex PCR relied on a mix of 60 forward primers for TCR Vbeta segments and 13 reverse primers for TCR Jbeta segments. A multiplex PCR assay on genomic DNA amplified the CDR3 region of rearranged TCR beta genes. Amplified TCR beta libraries were sequenced as 87-base-pair reads on the Illumina HiSeq System. As for how the authors treated the data: A later analysis counted approximately 76 million unique TCR beta chains across the 500 to 850 repertoires, and around 12 million of these chains were shared by at least two donors. A nearest-neighbor algorithm error-corrected the raw reads and collapsed the reads into unique sequences, merging closely related sequences to remove PCR and sequencing errors. CDR3 sequences were aligned to IMGT reference sequences to assign V, D and J gene segments. Each retained sequence needed at least a six-nucleotide match to both a V gene segment and a J gene segment. Rearrangements were classified as productive when the CDR3 lacked stop codons and remained in frame with V and J, and all other rearrangements were classified as non-productive. Following IMGT convention, CDR3 was defined as the stretch from the second conserved V-encoded cysteine to the conserved J-encoded phenylalanine. The earlier analysis of 500 to 650 of the donors excluded any sequence lacking an unambiguous match to a single V gene segment. In an earlier analysis of about 590 of the donors, a V segment was called functional when productive rearrangements were above 56.7%, and segregating when the standard deviation between donors exceeded 5%. A statistical classification framework was developed to diagnose cytomegalovirus status using the catalog of TCR beta chain sequences. In a later analysis, TCR nucleotide sequences were compared against IMGT/GENE-DB human TR gene sequences so that V and J genes could be assigned. The TCRdist pipeline was used in a later analysis to assign CDR3 sequences and most-parsimonious VDJ recombination scenarios. In a later analysis, every TCR beta chain was defined by the combination of its CDR3 amino acid sequence and its V-gene family, and reads without a unique V-gene family were dropped. A later analysis removed 500 to 600 highly shared, low-generation-probability nucleotide sequences to deal with suspected cross-contamination and a sequencing artifact. For each public chain, a later analysis derived a clonal expansion index from normalized ranks of inferred template counts within each repertoire. In a later analysis, generation probabilities were computed using a VDJ recombination model fitted to out-of-frame rearrangements, and the results were checked against IGoR. A later analysis scored TCR-TCR, TCR-HLA and TCR-CMV co-occurrence with hypergeometric tests, applying a repertoire-size bias correction to TCR pairs. A later analysis estimated false discovery rates by permuting HLA or CMV assignments 20 times. In a later analysis, co-occurring TCRs were grouped with DBSCAN, and TCRdist sequence similarity was added when clustering was performed within HLA-allele-positive subsets. Co-occurrence clustering excluded repertoires with fewer than 30,000 or more than 120,000 public chains, plus five with anomalous nucleotide sharing. TCRdb provides this immuneACCESS table in a form limited to in-frame rearrangements. Some clones are lacking; in checked studies, under half of them reflect an unresolved V gene, and why the rest are absent is not known. V, J and clone size reflect that table, while D and trimming were determined from the DNA. The sample records over 70,000 clones, around two thirds of which are singletons. Of the sample, about 10% is held by the ten largest clones.

The germline V gene provides CDR1 MDHEN and CDR2 SYDVKM. Trimming removed 2 bases from V and 4 bases from J, leaving 20 bases between the germline ends. From its cysteine to its phenylalanine, the CDR3 spans 17 amino acids. The kept DNA is CDR3 alone, 51 bases in frame from the first base. In this chain, TRBV28 is recombined with TRBJ1-1; TRBD1 is possibly the D segment (5 matching bases). This clonotype was sampled from a woman between 50 and 59 years old in good health and CMV-seropositive. The material sequenced was PBMCs. The CDR3 here reads CASSLVGYQGSSTEAFF. In nucleotide form, the sequence is TGTGCCAGCAGTTTAGTCGGGTATCAGGGCTCGAGCACTGAAGCTTTCTTT.